This entry features one T cell receptor (beta chain) sequence. Its antigen is as yet unknown. This specimen belongs to a study of T cell repertoires in cytomegalovirus infection. Study-level information: A matching HLA type, together with CMV infection, was signaled by public TCR beta signatures. Whole-study findings and limits: The cumulative frequency of public TCR beta families identified carriers of CMV plus the relevant HLA. CMV-specific TCR beta clonotypes restricted by HLA-C were the ones dominating the ex vivo response.

There are 16 residues in the CDR3. V lost 5 bases to trimming and J lost 0 bases, with 13 bases between them. Germline-derived CDR1 and CDR2 are SSHAT and FNYEAQ (reference sequence). TCRdb fed the reads into MiXCR, producing one record per CDR3 protein. The sample holds about 230,000 distinct CDR3 sequences, over 20% seen once. V is TRBV7-7 and J is TRBJ2-2, with a weak D call TRBD2 (6 bases). What was sequenced was CD8+ T cells from PBMCs. The TCR comes from a human donor in good health (CMV status not recorded). Some clones in this sample may be carry-over from other donors' samples. The DNA for the CDR3 is TGTGCCAGCAGCCCCTCTAGCGTAACGAACACCGGGGAGCTGTTTTTT. This codes for CASSPSSVTNTGELFF.